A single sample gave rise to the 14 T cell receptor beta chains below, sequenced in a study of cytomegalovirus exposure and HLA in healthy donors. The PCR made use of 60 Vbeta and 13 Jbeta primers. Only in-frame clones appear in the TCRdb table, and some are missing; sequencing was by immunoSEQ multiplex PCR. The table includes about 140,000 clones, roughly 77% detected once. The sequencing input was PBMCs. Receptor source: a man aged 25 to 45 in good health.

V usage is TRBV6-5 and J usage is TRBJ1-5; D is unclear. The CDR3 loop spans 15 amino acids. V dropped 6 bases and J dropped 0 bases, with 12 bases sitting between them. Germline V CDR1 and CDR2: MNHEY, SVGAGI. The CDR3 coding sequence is TGTGCCAGCAGCCCGGACTTTTCTAGCAATCAGCCCCAGCATTTT. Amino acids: CASSPDFSSNQPQHF.

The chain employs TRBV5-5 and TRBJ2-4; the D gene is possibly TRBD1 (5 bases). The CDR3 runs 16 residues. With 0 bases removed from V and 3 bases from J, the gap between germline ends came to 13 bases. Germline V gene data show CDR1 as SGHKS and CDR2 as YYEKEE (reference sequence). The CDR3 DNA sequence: TGTGCCAGCAGCTTGGAACTGGGGCCCGTCAAAAACATTCAGTACTTC. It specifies CASSLELGPVKNIQYF.

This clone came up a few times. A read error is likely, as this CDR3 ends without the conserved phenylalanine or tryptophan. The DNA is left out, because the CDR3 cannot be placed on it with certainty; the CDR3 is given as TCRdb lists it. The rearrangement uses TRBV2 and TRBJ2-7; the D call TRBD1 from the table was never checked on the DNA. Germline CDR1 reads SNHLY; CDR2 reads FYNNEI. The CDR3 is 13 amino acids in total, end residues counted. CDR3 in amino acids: CASSLPPDRGAST.

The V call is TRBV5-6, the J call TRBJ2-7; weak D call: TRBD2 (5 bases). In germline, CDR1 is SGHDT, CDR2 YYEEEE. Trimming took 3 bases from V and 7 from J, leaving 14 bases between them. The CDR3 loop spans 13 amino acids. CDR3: CASSSGPSGEQYF. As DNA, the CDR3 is TGTGCCAGCAGCTCCGGACCCTCGGGGGAGCAGTACTTC.

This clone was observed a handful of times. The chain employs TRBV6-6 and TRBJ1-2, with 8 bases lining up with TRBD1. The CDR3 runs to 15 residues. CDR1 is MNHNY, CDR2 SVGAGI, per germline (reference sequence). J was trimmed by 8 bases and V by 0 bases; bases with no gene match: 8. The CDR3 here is CASSYSKGTGWGYTF. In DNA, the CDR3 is TGTGCCAGCAGTTACTCGAAGGGGACAGGTTGGGGCTACACCTTC.

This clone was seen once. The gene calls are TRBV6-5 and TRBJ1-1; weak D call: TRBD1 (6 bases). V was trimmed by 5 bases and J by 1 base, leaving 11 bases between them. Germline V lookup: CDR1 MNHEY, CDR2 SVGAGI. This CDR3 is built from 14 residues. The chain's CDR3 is CASSVLRGNTEAFF. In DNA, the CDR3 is TGTGCCAGCAGTGTACTCAGGGGGAACACTGAAGCTTTCTTT.

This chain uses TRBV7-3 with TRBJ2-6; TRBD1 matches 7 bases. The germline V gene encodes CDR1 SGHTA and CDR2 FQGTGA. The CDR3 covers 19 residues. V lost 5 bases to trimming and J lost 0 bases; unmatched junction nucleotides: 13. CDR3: CASSPRGTDLVSGANVLTF. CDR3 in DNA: TGTGCCAGCAGCCCCCGAGGGACAGACCTTGTCTCTGGGGCCAACGTCCTGACTTTC. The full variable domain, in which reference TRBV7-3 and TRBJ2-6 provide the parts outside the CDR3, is GAGVSQTPSNKVTEKGKYVELRCDPISGHTALYWYRQSLGQGPEFLIYFQGTGAADDSGLPNDRFFAVRPEGSVSTLKIQRTERGDSAVYLCASSPRGTDLVSGANVLTFGAGSRLTVL.

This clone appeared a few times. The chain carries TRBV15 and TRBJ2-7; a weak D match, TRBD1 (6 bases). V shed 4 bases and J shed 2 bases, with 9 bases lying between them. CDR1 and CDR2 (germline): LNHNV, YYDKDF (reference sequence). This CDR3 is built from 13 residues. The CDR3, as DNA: TGTGCCACCAGCACGGGACAAGCCTACGAGCAGTACTTC. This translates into CATSTGQAYEQYF.

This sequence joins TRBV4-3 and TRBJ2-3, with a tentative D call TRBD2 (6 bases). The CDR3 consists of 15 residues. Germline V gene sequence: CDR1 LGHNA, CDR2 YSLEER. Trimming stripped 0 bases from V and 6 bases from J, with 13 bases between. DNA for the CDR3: TGCGCCAGCAGCCAAGATGGGGCTAGCGCTGATACGCAGTATTTT. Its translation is CASSQDGASADTQYF.

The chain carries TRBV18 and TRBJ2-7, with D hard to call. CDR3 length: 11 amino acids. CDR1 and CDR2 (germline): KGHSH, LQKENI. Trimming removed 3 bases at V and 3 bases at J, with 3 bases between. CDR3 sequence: CASSPGYEQYF. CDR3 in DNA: TGTGCCAGCTCACCCGGCTACGAGCAGTACTTC.

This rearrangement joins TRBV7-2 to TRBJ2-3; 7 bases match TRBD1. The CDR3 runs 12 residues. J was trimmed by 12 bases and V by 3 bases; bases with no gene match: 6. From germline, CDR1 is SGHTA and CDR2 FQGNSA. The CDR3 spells CASSLWTGPQYF. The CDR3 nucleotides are TGTGCCAGCAGCTTGTGGACAGGCCCACAGTATTTT.

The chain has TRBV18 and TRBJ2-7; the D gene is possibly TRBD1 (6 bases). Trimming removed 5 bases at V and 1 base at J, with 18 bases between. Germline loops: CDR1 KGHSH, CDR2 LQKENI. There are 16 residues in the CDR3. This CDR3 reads CASSAPGQPGSYEQYF. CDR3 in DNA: TGTGCCAGCTCAGCCCCGGGACAACCAGGATCCTACGAGCAGTACTTC. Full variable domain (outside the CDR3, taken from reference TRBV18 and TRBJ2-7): NAGVMQNPRHLVRRRGQEARLRCSPMKGHSHVYWYRQLPEEGLKFMVYLQKENIIDESGMPKERFSAEFPKEGPSILRIQQVVRGDSAAYFCASSAPGQPGSYEQYFGPGTRLTVT.

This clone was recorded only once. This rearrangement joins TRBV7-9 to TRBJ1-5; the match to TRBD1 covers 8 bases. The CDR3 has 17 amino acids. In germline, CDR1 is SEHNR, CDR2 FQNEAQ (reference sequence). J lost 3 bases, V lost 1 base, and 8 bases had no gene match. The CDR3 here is CASSLVSGQGPNQPQHF. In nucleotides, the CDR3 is TGTGCCAGCAGCTTAGTATCCGGACAGGGACCCAATCAGCCCCAGCATTTT.

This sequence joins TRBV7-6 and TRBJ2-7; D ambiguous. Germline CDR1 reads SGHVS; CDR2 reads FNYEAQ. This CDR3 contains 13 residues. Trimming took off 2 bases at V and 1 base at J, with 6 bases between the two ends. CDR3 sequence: CASSLTESYEQYF. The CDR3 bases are TGTGCCAGCAGCTTAACTGAGTCCTACGAGCAGTACTTC.